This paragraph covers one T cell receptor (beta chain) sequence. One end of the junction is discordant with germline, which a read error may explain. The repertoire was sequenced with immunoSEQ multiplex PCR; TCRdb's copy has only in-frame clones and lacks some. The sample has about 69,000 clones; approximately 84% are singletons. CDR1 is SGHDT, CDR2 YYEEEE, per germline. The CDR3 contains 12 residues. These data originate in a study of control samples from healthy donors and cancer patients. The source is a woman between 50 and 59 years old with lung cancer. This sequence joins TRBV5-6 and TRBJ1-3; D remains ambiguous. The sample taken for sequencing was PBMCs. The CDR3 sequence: CASGLSGNTIYF. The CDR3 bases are TGTGCCAGCGGCTTATCTGGAAACACCATATATTTT.